The present T cell receptor beta chain was sequenced within a study of response to subunit inactivated influenza vaccine. General observations from the study: Each seasonal influenza vaccination, the authors suggested, recruits few new T cells.

The V end lost 11 bases, the J end lost 3 bases, and 16 bases lay between the germline ends. This CDR3 has 14 amino acids. Germline-derived CDR1 and CDR2 are SGHTA and FQGNSA. TCRdb itself ran the RT-PCR reads through MiXCR, one entry per CDR3 protein. Of over 650,000 distinct CDR3 sequences in the sample, less than 20% were seen once. On this clonotype itself: Antigen: not known.

The V gene is TRBV7-2, the J gene TRBJ2-2; no definite D call. This TCR came from a middle-aged man who received an inactivated influenza vaccine. The specimen was PBMCs from blood, collected 5 days after vaccination. CDR3 sequence reads: CAGAGSEHTGELFF. The CDR3, as DNA: TGTGCCGGAGCAGGTTCAGAACACACCGGGGAGCTGTTTTTT. Complete variable domain (other parts from reference TRBV7-2 and TRBJ2-2): GAGVSQSPSNKVTEKGKDVELRCDPISGHTALYWYRQSLGQGLEFLIYFQGNSAPDKSGLPSDRFSAERTGGSVSTLTIQRTQQEDSAVYLCAGAGSEHTGELFFGEGSRLTVL.